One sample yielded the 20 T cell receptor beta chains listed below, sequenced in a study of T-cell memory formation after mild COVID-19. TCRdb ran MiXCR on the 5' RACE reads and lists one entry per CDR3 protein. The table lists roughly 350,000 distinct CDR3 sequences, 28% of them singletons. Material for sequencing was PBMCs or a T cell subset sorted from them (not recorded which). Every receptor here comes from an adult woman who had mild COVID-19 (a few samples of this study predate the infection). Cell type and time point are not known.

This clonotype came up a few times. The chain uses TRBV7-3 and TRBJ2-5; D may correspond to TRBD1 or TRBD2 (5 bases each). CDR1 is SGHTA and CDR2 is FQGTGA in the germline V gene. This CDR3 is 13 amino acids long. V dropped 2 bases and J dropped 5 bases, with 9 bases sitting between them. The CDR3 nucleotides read TGTGCCAGCAGCTTAGGGGGAGTGGAGACCCAGTACTTC. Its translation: CASSLGGVETQYF.

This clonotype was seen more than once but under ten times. In nucleotides, the CDR3 is TGTGCCAGCAGCCGGACAGGGGCGGTGGCAGATACGCAGTATTTT. It encodes CASSRTGAVADTQYF. The gene calls are TRBV7-2 and TRBJ2-3; 9 bases are a match to TRBD1. The CDR3 is made up of 15 amino acids. Germline V gives CDR1 SGHTA, CDR2 FQGNSA. J was trimmed by 4 bases and V by 5 bases; bases with no gene match: 7. Full variable domain (missing parts from reference TRBV7-2 and TRBJ2-3): GAGVSQSPSNKVTEKGKDVELRCDPISGHTALYWYRQSLGQGLEFLIYFQGNSAPDKSGLPSDRFSAERTGGSVSTLTIQRTQQEDSAVYLCASSRTGAVADTQYFGPGTRLTVL.

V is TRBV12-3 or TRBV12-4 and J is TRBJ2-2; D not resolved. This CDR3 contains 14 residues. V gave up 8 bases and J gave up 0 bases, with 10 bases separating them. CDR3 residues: CASREQANTGELFF. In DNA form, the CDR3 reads TGTGCCAGCCGTGAGCAGGCGAACACCGGGGAGCTGTTTTTT.

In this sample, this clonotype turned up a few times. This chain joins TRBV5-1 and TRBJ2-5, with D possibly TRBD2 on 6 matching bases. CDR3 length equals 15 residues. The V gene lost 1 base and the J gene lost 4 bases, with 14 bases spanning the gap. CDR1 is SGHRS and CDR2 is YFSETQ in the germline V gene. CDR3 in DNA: TGCGCCAGCAGCTTGTCAACGGCAGCGGGAGAGACCCAGTACTTC. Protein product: CASSLSTAAGETQYF.

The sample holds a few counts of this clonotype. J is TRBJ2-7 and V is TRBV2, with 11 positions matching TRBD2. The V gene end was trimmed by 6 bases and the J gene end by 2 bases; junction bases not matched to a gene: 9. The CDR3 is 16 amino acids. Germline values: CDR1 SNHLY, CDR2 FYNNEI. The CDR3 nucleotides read TGTGCCAGCAGGACCCCACTAGCGGGGGTTACCTACGAGCAGTACTTC. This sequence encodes CASRTPLAGVTYEQYF.

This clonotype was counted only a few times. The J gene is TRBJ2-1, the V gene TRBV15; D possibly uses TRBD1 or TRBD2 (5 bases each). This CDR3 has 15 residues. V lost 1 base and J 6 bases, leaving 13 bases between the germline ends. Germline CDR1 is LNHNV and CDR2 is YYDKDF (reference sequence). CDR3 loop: CATSRVGAPLNEQFF. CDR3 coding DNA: TGTGCCACCAGCAGAGTCGGGGCGCCGCTCAATGAGCAGTTCTTC.

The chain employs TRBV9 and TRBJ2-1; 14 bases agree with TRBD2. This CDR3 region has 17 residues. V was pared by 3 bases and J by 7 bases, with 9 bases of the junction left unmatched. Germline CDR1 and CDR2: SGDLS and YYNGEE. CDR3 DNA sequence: TGTGCCAGCAGCGCTAACCGGGGGACTAGCGGGAGAAATGAGCAGTTCTTC. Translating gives CASSANRGTSGRNEQFF. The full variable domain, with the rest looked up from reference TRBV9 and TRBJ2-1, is DSGVTQTPKHLITATGQRVTLRCSPRSGDLSVYWYQQSLDQGLQFLIQYYNGEERAKGNILERFSAQQFPDLHSELNLSSLELGDSALYFCASSANRGTSGRNEQFFGPGTRLTVL.

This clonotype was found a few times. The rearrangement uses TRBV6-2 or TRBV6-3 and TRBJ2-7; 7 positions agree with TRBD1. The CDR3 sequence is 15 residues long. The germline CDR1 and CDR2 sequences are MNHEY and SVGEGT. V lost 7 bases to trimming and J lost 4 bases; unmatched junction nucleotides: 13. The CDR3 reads CASKLGTRGSYEQYF. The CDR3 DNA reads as TGTGCCAGCAAACTCGGAACCAGGGGGTCGTACGAGCAGTACTTC.

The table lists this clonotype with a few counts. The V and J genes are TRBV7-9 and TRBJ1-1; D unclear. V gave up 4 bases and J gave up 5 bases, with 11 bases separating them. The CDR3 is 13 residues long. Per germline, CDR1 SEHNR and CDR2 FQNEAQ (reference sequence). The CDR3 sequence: CASSSAGWTEAFF. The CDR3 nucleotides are TGTGCCAGCAGCTCGGCCGGGTGGACTGAAGCTTTCTTT.

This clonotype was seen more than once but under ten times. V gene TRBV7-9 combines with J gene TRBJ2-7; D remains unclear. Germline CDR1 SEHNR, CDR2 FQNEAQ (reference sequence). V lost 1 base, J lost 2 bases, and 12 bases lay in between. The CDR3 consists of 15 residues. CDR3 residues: CASSLESGLPYEQYF. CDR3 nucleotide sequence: TGTGCCAGCAGCTTAGAGTCCGGGCTGCCCTACGAGCAGTACTTC.

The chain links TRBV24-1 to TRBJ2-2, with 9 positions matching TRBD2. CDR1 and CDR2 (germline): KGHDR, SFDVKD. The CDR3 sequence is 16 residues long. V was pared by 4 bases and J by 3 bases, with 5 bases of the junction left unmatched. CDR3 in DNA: TGTGCCACCAGTGACCCAGCGGGAGGAGACACCGGGGAGCTGTTTTTT. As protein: CATSDPAGGDTGELFF.

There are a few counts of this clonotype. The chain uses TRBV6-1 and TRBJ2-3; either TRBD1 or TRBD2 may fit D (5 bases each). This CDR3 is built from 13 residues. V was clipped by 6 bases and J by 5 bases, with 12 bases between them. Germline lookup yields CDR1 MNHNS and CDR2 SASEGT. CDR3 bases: TGTGCCAGCAGGAGAGGGGAAGGAGATACGCAGTATTTT. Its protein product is CASRRGEGDTQYF.

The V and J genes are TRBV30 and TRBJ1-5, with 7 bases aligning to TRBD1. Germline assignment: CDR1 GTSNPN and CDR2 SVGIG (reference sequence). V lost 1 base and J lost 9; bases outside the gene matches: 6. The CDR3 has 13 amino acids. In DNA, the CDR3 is TGTGCCTGGAGTGAGCAGGGGGTCGGGCCCCAGCATTTT. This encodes CAWSEQGVGPQHF.

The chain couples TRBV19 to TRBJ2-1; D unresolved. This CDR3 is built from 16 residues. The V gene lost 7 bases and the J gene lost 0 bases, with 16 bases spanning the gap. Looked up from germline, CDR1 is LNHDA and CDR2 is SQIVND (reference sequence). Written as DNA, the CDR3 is TGTGCCAGTACCACGAATGGGTACCTCTCCTACAATGAGCAGTTCTTC. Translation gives CASTTNGYLSYNEQFF.

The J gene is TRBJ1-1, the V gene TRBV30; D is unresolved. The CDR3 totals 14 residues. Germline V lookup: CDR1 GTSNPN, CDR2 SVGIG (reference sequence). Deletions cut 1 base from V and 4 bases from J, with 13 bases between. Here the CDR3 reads CAWSEGVGSTEAFF. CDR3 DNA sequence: TGTGCCTGGAGTGAAGGTGTAGGGTCCACTGAAGCTTTCTTT.

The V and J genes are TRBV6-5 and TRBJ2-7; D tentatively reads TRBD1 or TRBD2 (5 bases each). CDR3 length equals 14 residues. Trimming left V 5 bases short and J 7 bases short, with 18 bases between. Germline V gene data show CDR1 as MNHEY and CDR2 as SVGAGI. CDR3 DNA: TGTGCCAGCAGTACCTTCCCGGGACCGCAAGAGCAGTACTTC. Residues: CASSTFPGPQEQYF.

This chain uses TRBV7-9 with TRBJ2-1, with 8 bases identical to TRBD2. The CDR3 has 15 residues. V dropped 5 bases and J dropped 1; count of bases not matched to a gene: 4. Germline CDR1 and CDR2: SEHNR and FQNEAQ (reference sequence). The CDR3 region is CASSPTSASYNEQFF. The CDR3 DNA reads TGTGCCAGCAGCCCGACTAGCGCGTCCTACAATGAGCAGTTCTTC.

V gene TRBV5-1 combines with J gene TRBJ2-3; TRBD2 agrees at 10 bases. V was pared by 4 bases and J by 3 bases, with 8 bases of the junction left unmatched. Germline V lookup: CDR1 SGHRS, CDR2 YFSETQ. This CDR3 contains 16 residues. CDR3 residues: CASSLTSGRGTDTQYF. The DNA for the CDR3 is TGCGCCAGCAGCCTAACAAGCGGGAGGGGTACAGATACGCAGTATTTT.

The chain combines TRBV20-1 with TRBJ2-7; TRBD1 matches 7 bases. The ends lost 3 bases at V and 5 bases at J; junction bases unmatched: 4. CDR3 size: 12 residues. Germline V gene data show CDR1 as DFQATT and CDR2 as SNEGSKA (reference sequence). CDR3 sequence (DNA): TGCAGTGCTAGCGGACAGGTAAACGAGCAGTACTTC. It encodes CSASGQVNEQYF.

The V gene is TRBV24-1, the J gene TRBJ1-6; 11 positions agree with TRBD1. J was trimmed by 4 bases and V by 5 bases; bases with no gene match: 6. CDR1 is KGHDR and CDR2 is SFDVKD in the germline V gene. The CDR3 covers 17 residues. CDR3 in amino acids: CATSATGTGGYNSPLHF. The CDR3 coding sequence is TGTGCCACCAGTGCGACGGGGACAGGGGGATATAATTCACCCCTCCACTTT.